This T cell receptor beta chain appears in the sequencing data of a study of shared clonotypes between healthy human individuals. About the research overall: Donors had three CD4 naive, three CD4 memory, two CD8 naive and one CD8 memory plate apiece.

CDR1 is SGHAT, CDR2 FQDESV, per germline (reference sequence). V lost 5 bases and J lost 5; bases outside the gene matches: 11. The CDR3 is 17 amino acids. Using immunoSEQ multiplex PCR, the repertoire was profiled, and TCRdb retains in-frame clones only, with some absent. The repertoire holds around 2.5 million clones, approximately 94% seen once, with 0.36% in the top ten. The J gene is TRBJ2-7, the V gene TRBV11-1, with TRBD2 identical over 14 bases. The sequenced material came from naive CD4+ T cells from PBMCs. The sample's subset: CD45RA+ positively selected. The TCR originated in a man younger than 35 in good health. Some clones in this sample may be carry-over from other donors' samples. CDR3 sequence reads: CASSQPGTSGRPHEQYF. CDR3 bases: TGTGCCAGCAGCCAACCCGGGACTAGCGGGAGACCCCACGAGCAGTACTTC.